The next 25 T cell receptor beta chains were all read from a single sample in a study of blood T cell repertoires in COVID-19. Measured with immunoSEQ multiplex PCR; TCRdb has only the in-frame clones, and not every one. The sample lists about 110,000 clones, roughly 84% occurring once. Sequencing was carried out using peripheral blood. The receptors derive from a human donor in a cohort sampled during active COVID-19.

The J gene is TRBJ2-7, the V gene TRBV12-2; the table's D gene call, TRBD2, was not cross checked with the DNA. TRBV12-2 is shown as a pseudogene. This CDR3 is built from 16 residues. CDR3 in DNA: TGTGCAAGTCGCCCCACCCGACTAGCGGGGGGTGCCGAGCAGTACTTC. It codes for CASRPTRLAGGAEQYF.

This clone turned up a few times. The chain recombines TRBV2 with TRBJ2-5; weak D call: TRBD1 (5 bases). Trimming took off 1 base at V and 2 bases at J, with 5 bases between the two ends. CDR3 size: 13 residues. Germline V gives CDR1 SNHLY, CDR2 FYNNEI. CDR3 nucleotide sequence: TGTGCCAGCAGTGAAGGACAGCAAGAGACCCAGTACTTC. Protein sequence: CASSEGQQETQYF.

This clone was picked up a small number of times. The CDR3 here is CASSQAPGTGEKLFF. The CDR3 DNA follows: TGTGCCAGCAGCCAAGCCCCGGGAACAGGGGAAAAACTGTTTTTT. This chain uses TRBV3-1 (or the pseudogene TRBV3-2) with TRBJ1-4, with D possibly TRBD1 on 6 matching bases. Trimming left V 1 base short and J 8 bases short, with 14 bases between. This CDR3 contains 15 residues. Germline loops: CDR1 LGHDT, CDR2 YNNKEL (reference sequence).

V and J are TRBV21-1 and TRBJ2-7; whether TRBD2, the table's D call, matches the DNA was not checked. TRBV21-1 is a documented pseudogene. The CDR3 runs 15 residues. The CDR3 sequence is CASSNGRSLSYEQYF. The CDR3 bases are TGTGCCAGCAGCAATGGGAGGTCCCTATCCTACGAGCAGTACTTC.

A single count supports this clone. The V and J genes are TRBV28 and TRBJ1-2; D remains ambiguous. This CDR3 comprises 14 residues. Trimming removed 7 bases from V and 2 bases from J, with 14 bases in between. The germline CDR1 and CDR2 sequences are MDHEN and SYDVKM. Written as DNA, the CDR3 is TGTGCCAGCACCGGACCTCGGGGAAACTATGGCTACACCTTC. Its protein is CASTGPRGNYGYTF.

V and J are TRBV7-2 and TRBJ2-5, with TRBD2 identical over 10 bases. The CDR3 loop spans 15 amino acids. Germline V gene lookup returns CDR1 SGHTA and CDR2 FQGNSA. V was clipped by 3 bases and J by 4 bases; unmatched bases: 5. The CDR3 nucleotides are TGTGCCAGCAGCTTGGGAGCGGGGGGGCGAGAGACCCAGTACTTC. This translates into CASSLGAGGRETQYF.

The chain has TRBV28 and TRBJ2-2; 7 bases are shared with TRBD2. Trimming removed 7 bases from V and 4 bases from J; junction bases left unmatched: 9. In germline, CDR1 is MDHEN, CDR2 SYDVKM. This CDR3 contains 15 residues. CDR3 loop: CASTPFGGSTGELFF. DNA of the CDR3: TGTGCCAGCACCCCCTTCGGGGGGTCCACCGGGGAGCTGTTTTTT.

Only one count was recorded for this clone. V usage is TRBV15 and J usage is TRBJ1-2; D unclear. Germline assignment: CDR1 LNHNV and CDR2 YYDKDF (reference sequence). The CDR3 runs to 15 residues. V dropped 1 base and J dropped 4 bases, with 13 bases sitting between them. The CDR3, as DNA: TGTGCCACCAGCAGAGGAACGGGATCCTTCTATGGCTACACCTTC. Translating it yields CATSRGTGSFYGYTF. Combining the CDR3 with reference TRBV15 and TRBJ1-2 gives the whole variable domain DAMVIQNPRYQVTQFGKPVTLSCSQTLNHNVMYWYQQKSSQAPKLLFHYYDKDFNNEADTPDNFQSRRPNTSFCFLDIRSPGLGDTAMYLCATSRGTGSFYGYTFGSGTRLTVV.

This clone showed up just once. This sequence joins TRBV2 and TRBJ2-2; 9 bases align to TRBD2. Germline values: CDR1 SNHLY, CDR2 FYNNEI. V trimming: 1 base; J trimming: 6 bases; junction bases outside the gene matches: 6. The CDR3 spans 16 residues. The CDR3 loop is CASSEVAGARAGELFF. In nucleotides, the CDR3 is TGTGCCAGCAGTGAAGTAGCGGGAGCTCGTGCCGGGGAGCTGTTTTTT.

V and J are TRBV19 and TRBJ2-4; D gene ambiguous. Deletions cut 7 bases from V and 1 base from J, with 8 bases between. This CDR3 is built from 13 residues. CDR1 is LNHDA and CDR2 is SQIVND in the germline V gene (reference sequence). This chain's CDR3 is CASTPRAKNIQYF. DNA of the CDR3: TGTGCCAGTACGCCCCGGGCCAAAAACATTCAGTACTTC.

The chain combines TRBV6-6 with TRBJ1-2, with D maybe TRBD1 (5 bases). Germline CDR1 is MNHNY and CDR2 is SVGAGI (reference sequence). The ends were cut back, 2 bases at V and 7 bases at J, with 14 bases in the middle. The CDR3 consists of 14 residues. The CDR3 loop reads CASSYAAVGLGYTF. CDR3 nucleotide sequence: TGTGCCAGCAGTTACGCCGCCGTGGGGCTTGGCTACACCTTC.

CDR3 sequence: CASSYLGMETQYF. DNA of the CDR3: TGCGCCAGCAGCTATCTCGGGATGGAGACCCAGTACTTC. The rearrangement links TRBV5-1 to TRBJ2-5; tentatively, D is TRBD2 (5 bases). The V gene's germline CDR1 is SGHRS and CDR2 YFSETQ. The CDR3 contains 13 residues. Trimming pared 3 bases from V and 5 bases from J, leaving 11 bases between.

The chain links TRBV5-1 to TRBJ2-5; D uncertain. This CDR3 is 15 amino acids long. Germline CDR1 is SGHRS and CDR2 is YFSETQ. With 0 bases removed from V and 0 bases from J, the gap between germline ends came to 9 bases. The CDR3 region is CASSLGGGHQETQYF. The CDR3 DNA sequence: TGCGCCAGCAGCTTGGGCGGTGGCCACCAAGAGACCCAGTACTTC.

The CDR3 sequence is CASSQDPAFSGRGTYNEQFF. The CDR3 bases are TGCGCCAGCAGCCAAGATCCTGCGTTCTCTGGGCGGGGAACCTACAATGAGCAGTTCTTC. V usage is TRBV4-3 and J usage is TRBJ2-1; D is perhaps TRBD2 (6 bases). CDR1 LGHNA and CDR2 YSLEER come from the germline V gene. Trimming removed 0 bases from V and 2 bases from J, with 23 bases in between. This CDR3 is built from 20 residues.

The gene calls are TRBV6-1 and TRBJ1-4; 7 bases match TRBD1. Germline V gene sequence: CDR1 MNHNS, CDR2 SASEGT. The CDR3 totals 16 residues. Trimming cost V 3 bases and J 4 bases; bases outside gene matches: 8. The CDR3 coding sequence is TGTGCCAGCAGTGACCAAATGGGACAGTTTAATGAAAAACTGTTTTTT. It is translated as CASSDQMGQFNEKLFF.

The chain combines TRBV5-1 with TRBJ2-2; the match to TRBD1 covers 7 bases. This CDR3 comprises 16 residues. The V segment lost 5 bases and the J segment 2 bases; nucleotides outside the gene matches: 9. CDR1 SGHRS and CDR2 YFSETQ come from the germline V gene. Written as DNA, the CDR3 is TGCGCCAGCAGTCCGACGCCAGGGGGAAACACCGGGGAGCTGTTTTTT. This encodes CASSPTPGGNTGELFF.

This chain links TRBV2 with TRBJ2-5; D possibly corresponds to TRBD2 (6 bases). Germline V lookup: CDR1 SNHLY, CDR2 FYNNEI. With 3 bases removed from V and 3 bases from J, the gap between germline ends came to 8 bases. This CDR3 comprises 13 residues. In DNA, the CDR3 is TGTGCCAGCAGTGACAGGGAGGAAGAGACCCAGTACTTC. Protein: CASSDREEETQYF.

This chain links TRBV7-2 with TRBJ1-2, with 8 bases matching TRBD1. The CDR3 contains 15 residues. Per the germline V gene, CDR1 is SGHTA and CDR2 is FQGNSA. The J segment lost 4 bases and the V segment lost 1 base, leaving 5 bases of the junction unmatched. The CDR3 reads CASSLDAGGGYGYTF. In DNA form, the CDR3 reads TGTGCCAGCAGCTTAGATGCAGGGGGCGGCTATGGCTACACCTTC.

The V call is TRBV4-1, the J call TRBJ1-2; perhaps TRBD1 as D (5 bases). In germline, CDR1 is MGHRA, CDR2 YSYEKL. The CDR3 consists of 16 residues. V dropped 0 bases and J dropped 2 bases, with 13 bases sitting between them. CDR3 DNA sequence: TGCGCCAGCAGCCAAGATCCAGGGCGGACGAACTATGGCTACACCTTC. This sequence encodes CASSQDPGRTNYGYTF.

The rearrangement uses TRBV12-5 and TRBJ1-1; D might be TRBD1 (5 bases). The V and J ends lost 2 bases and 3 bases respectively, with 7 bases between them. The CDR3 runs to 13 residues. Looked up from germline, CDR1 is LGHNT and CDR2 is FRNRAP. CDR3: CASGLSGDTEAFF. The CDR3 DNA sequence: TGTGCTAGTGGTTTGTCGGGGGACACTGAAGCTTTCTTT.

The genes are TRBV6-5 and TRBJ2-3; a weak D match, TRBD1 (6 bases). The CDR3 has 14 amino acids. Trimming pared 8 bases from V and 0 bases from J, leaving 12 bases between. Germline CDR1 is MNHEY and CDR2 is SVGAGI. The CDR3 bases are TGTGCCAGCGCCGGACAGATTAGCACAGATACGCAGTATTTT. Translating it yields CASAGQISTDTQYF.

V gene TRBV11-3 combines with J gene TRBJ2-2, with 14 bases that match TRBD2. Germline V gene lookup returns CDR1 SGHNT and CDR2 YENEEA. V lost 5 bases to trimming and J lost 1 base; unmatched junction nucleotides: 6. The CDR3 covers 18 residues. CDR3: CASSQTSGRARNTGELFF. In DNA form, the CDR3 reads TGTGCCAGCAGCCAGACTAGCGGGAGGGCGCGGAACACCGGGGAGCTGTTTTTT.

V and J are TRBV25-1 and TRBJ2-5, with 12 nucleotides matching TRBD2. This CDR3 spans 18 amino acids. Germline trimming cut 2 bases from V and 1 base from J; bases unmatched to any gene: 8. Germline values: CDR1 MGHDK, CDR2 SYGVNS. The CDR3 DNA is TGTGCCAGCAGTGAAAAATTCATGGGACTAGCGGGCCAAGAGACCCAGTACTTC. Amino acids: CASSEKFMGLAGQETQYF.

The V call is TRBV30, the J call TRBJ2-5; perhaps TRBD1 as D (7 bases). Trimming took 3 bases from V and 4 from J, leaving 15 bases between them. CDR3 length: 14 amino acids. Per germline, CDR1 GTSNPN and CDR2 SVGIG (reference sequence). The DNA for the CDR3 is TGTGCCTGGAGCTCTGGAGGGGGCGGAGAGACCCAGTACTTC. Translating it yields CAWSSGGGGETQYF. Looking up the rest from reference TRBV30 and TRBJ2-5 gives the full variable domain: SQTIHQWPATLVQPVGSPLSLECTVEGTSNPNLYWYRQAAGRGLQLLFYSVGIGQISSEVPQNLSASRPQDRQFILSSKKLLLSDSGFYLCAWSSGGGGETQYFGPGTRLLVL.

The V call is TRBV9, the J call TRBJ2-7, with D maybe TRBD2 (5 bases). V was shortened by 4 bases and J by 2 bases, with 13 bases between the two germline ends. CDR3 length: 14 residues. In germline, CDR1 is SGDLS, CDR2 YYNGEE. In DNA, the CDR3 is TGTGCCAGCAGCCTAGGGAGCCTCCCCTACGAGCAGTACTTC. This translates into CASSLGSLPYEQYF.